This record covers a single T cell receptor beta chain. The antigen remains unidentified. These data are taken from a study of early T cells in non-severe SARS-CoV-2 infection. Study details: The chains were unpaired, and the sequenced material was bulk RNA from unsorted whole blood. General study findings and limits: VDJdb matching favored anti-spike CD8 responses, missing private and CD4 specificities.

Each cDNA molecule carried a unique molecular identifier. A single record per CDR3 protein comes from TCRdb applying MiXCR to the 5' RACE reads. This sample has tens of thousands of distinct CDR3 sequences, with roughly 4.6% found just once. CDR3 length equals 14 residues. The V and J ends lost 7 bases and 6 bases, in that order; junction bases with no gene match: 9. CDR1 and CDR2 (germline): MNHNS, SASEGT. The starting material was whole blood, obtained at baseline. This receptor was obtained from an adult who was a healthcare worker with PCR-confirmed SARS-CoV-2 infection or an uninfected control (not recorded which). V and J are TRBV6-1 and TRBJ2-3; the match to TRBD2 covers 8 bases. CDR3 DNA: TGTGCCAGCAAAACGGGAGGGCCGGGGGATACGCAGTATTTT. Residues: CASKTGGPGDTQYF.